The clone carrying this T cell receptor (beta chain) was picked up a small number of times. Its antigen is not identified. From RNA transcripts, TCR beta CDR3 regions were amplified. HTBI primers were used for first-round RT-PCR of the TCR CDR3. TCRdb independently ran MiXCR on the multiplex PCR reads; one entry per CDR3 protein. The profile shows under 350,000 distinct CDR3 sequences, approximately 15% of them singletons. Patients with ophthalmopathy all had a Clinical Activity Score of at least 3, a NOSPECS grade of at least 4 and duration under 3 months. Every diagnosis used clinical symptoms, serum thyroxine and TRAb, thyroid ultrasound and orbital computed tomography. The data were taken from a study of T cells in Graves' hyperthyroidism and ophthalmopathy. Notes on the study in general: A model of 13 V-J features distinguished ophthalmopathy from stable hyperthyroidism.

The junction had 20 bases not matched to a gene; V was cut back by 5 bases and J by 7 bases. Per germline, CDR1 LNHDA and CDR2 SQIVND (reference sequence). CDR3 length: 19 amino acids. The chain couples TRBV19 to TRBJ1-5; 10 bases match TRBD1. Sample: blood. The TCR comes from a woman in her sixties or seventies with Graves' ophthalmopathy. CDR3 DNA sequence: TGTGCCAGTAGTGGGAATAGGGCCGGGACAGGGGTGACGGGCCAGCCCCAGCATTTT. Protein sequence: CASSGNRAGTGVTGQPQHF. The whole variable domain, filled in from reference TRBV19 and TRBJ1-5, reads DGGITQSPKYLFRKEGQNVTLSCEQNLNHDAMYWYRQDPGQGLRLIYYSQIVNDFQKGDIAEGYSVSREKKESFPLTVTSAQKNPTAFYLCASSGNRAGTGVTGQPQHFGDGTRLSIL.